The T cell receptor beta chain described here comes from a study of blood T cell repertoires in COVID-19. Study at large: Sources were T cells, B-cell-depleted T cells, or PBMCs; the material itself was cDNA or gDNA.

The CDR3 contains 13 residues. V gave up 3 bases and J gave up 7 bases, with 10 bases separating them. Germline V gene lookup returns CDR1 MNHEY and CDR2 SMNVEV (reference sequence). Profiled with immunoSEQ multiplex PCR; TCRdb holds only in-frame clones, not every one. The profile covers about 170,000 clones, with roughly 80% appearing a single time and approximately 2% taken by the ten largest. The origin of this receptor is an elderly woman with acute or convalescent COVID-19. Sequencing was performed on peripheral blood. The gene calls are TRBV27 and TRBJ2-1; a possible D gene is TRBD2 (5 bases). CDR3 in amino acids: CASSFAGMNEQFF. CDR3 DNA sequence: TGTGCCAGCAGTTTCGCCGGGATGAATGAGCAGTTCTTC.